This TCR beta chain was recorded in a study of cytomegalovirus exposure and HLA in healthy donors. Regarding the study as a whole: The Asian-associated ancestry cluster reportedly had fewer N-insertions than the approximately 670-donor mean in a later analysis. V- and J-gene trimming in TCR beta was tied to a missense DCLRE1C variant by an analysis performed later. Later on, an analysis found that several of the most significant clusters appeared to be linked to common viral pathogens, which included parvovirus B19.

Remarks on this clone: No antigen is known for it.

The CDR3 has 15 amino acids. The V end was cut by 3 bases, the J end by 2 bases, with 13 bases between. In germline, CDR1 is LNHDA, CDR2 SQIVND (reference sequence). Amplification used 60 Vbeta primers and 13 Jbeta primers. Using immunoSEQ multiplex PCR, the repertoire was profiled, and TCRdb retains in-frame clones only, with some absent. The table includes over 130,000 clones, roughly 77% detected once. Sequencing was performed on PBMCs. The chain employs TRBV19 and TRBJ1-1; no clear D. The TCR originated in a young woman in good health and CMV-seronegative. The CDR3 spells CASSIWRKENTEAFF. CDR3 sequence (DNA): TGTGCCAGTAGTATCTGGAGAAAAGAAAACACTGAAGCTTTCTTT.